This entry is about one T cell receptor (beta chain). These data belong to a study of blood T cell repertoires in COVID-19. Study in general: Samples of COVID-19 (acute and convalescent) were obtained from the United States, Italy and Spain. T cells, B-cell-depleted T cells, or PBMCs provided the cDNA or gDNA that served as material.

V gave up 0 bases and J gave up 6 bases; unmatched junction bases: 12. CDR1 is SGHRS, CDR2 YFSETQ, per germline. This CDR3 region has 16 residues. Seattle patient enrollment occurred during active infection, with longitudinal follow-up thereafter. Original analysis: Estimated nucleated cell counts came from reference gene primer amplification. Measured with immunoSEQ multiplex PCR; TCRdb has only the in-frame clones, and not every one. V, J and clone size reflect that table, while D and trimming were determined from the DNA. The sample lists roughly 120,000 clones, around 91% seen once, with around 4.1% in the top ten.

The TCR comes from a woman aged 55-75 years with COVID-19, enrolled during active disease. The sequenced sample consisted of peripheral blood. The chain combines TRBV5-1 with TRBJ2-7; the match to TRBD2 covers 7 bases. In DNA form, the CDR3 reads TGCGCCAGCAGCTTGGAGGGGCGGGGGTTGGAGAGCGAGCAGTACTTC. Translated: CASSLEGRGLESEQYF.